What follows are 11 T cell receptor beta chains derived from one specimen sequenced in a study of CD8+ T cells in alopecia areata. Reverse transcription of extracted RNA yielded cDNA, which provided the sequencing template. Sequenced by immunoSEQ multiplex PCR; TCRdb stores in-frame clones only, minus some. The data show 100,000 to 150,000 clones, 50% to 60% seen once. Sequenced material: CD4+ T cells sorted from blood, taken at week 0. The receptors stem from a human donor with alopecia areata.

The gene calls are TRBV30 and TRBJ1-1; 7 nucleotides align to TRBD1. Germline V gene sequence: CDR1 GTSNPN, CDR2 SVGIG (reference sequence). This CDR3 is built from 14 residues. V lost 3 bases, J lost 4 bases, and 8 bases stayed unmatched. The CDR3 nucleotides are TGTGCCTGGAGAGGAGGGGGCGCGGGCACTGAAGCTTTCTTT. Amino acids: CAWRGGGAGTEAFF.

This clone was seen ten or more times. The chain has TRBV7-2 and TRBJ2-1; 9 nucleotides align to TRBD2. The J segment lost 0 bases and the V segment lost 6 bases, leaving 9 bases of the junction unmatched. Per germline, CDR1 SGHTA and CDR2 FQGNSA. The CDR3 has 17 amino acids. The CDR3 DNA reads TGTGCCAGCAGTTCTAGCGGGGTTCTGAGCTCCTACAATGAGCAGTTCTTC. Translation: CASSSSGVLSSYNEQFF.

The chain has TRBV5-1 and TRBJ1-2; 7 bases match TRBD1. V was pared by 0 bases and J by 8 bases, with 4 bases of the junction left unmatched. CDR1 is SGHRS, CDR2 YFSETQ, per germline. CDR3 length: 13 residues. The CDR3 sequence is CASSLETGRGYTF. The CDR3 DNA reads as TGCGCCAGCAGCTTGGAGACAGGGCGAGGCTACACCTTC.

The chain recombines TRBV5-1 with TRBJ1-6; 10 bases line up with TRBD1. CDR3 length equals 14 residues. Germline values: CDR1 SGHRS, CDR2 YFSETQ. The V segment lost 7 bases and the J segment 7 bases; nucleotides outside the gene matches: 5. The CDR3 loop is CASRTGGENSPLHF. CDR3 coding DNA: TGCGCCAGCCGGACAGGGGGTGAGAATTCACCCCTCCACTTT. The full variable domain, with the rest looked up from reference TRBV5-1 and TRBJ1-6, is KAGVTQTPRYLIKTRGQQVTLSCSPISGHRSVSWYQQTPGQGLQFLFEYFSETQRNKGNFPGRFSGRQFSNSRSEMNVSTLELGDSALYLCASRTGGENSPLHFGNGTRLTVT.

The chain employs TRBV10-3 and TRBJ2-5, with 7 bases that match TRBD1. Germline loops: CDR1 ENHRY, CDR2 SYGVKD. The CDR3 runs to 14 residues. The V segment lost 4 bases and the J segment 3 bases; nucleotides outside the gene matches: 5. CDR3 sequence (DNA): TGTGCCATCAGTGGAGATACAGGGGAAGAGACCCAGTACTTC. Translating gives CAISGDTGEETQYF.

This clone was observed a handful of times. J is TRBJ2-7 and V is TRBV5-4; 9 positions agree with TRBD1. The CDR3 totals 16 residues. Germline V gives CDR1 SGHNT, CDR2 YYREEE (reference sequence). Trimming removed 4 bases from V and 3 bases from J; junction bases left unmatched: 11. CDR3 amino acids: CASSDPGRQGDYEQYF. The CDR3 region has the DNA TGTGCCAGCAGCGACCCCGGGCGACAGGGGGACTACGAGCAGTACTTC.

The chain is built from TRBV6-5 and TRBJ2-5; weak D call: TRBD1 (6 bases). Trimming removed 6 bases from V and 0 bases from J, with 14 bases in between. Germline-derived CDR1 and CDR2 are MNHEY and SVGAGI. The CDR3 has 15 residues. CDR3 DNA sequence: TGTGCCAGCAGATCATTAGGGGGAGACCAAGAGACCCAGTACTTC. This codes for CASRSLGGDQETQYF.

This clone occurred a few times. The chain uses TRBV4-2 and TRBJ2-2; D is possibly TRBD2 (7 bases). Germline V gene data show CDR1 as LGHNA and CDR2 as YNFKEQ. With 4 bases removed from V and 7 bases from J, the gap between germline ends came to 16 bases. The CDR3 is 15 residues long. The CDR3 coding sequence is TGTGCCAGCAGCCCGGAGGGGGGGCGGAGCGGGGAGCTGTTTTTT. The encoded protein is CASSPEGGRSGELFF.

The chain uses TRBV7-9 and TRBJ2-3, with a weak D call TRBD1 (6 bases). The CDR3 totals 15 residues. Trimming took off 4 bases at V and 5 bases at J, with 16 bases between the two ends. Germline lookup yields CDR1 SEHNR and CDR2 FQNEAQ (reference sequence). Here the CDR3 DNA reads TGTGCCAGCAGCTCTTACAGGGATGGTGGAGATACGCAGTATTTT. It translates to CASSSYRDGGDTQYF.

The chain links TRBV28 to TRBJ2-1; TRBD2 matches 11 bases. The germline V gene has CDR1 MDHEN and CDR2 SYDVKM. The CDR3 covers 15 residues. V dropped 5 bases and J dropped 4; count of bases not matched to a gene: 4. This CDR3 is CASSPWTSGYNEQFF. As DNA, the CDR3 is TGTGCCAGCAGTCCCTGGACTAGCGGGTACAATGAGCAGTTCTTC.

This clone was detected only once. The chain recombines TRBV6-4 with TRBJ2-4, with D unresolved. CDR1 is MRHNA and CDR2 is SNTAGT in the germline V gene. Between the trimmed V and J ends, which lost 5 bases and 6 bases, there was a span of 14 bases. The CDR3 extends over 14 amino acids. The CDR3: CASSPTLWGNIQYF. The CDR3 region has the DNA TGTGCCAGCAGTCCTACCTTATGGGGAAACATTCAGTACTTC.